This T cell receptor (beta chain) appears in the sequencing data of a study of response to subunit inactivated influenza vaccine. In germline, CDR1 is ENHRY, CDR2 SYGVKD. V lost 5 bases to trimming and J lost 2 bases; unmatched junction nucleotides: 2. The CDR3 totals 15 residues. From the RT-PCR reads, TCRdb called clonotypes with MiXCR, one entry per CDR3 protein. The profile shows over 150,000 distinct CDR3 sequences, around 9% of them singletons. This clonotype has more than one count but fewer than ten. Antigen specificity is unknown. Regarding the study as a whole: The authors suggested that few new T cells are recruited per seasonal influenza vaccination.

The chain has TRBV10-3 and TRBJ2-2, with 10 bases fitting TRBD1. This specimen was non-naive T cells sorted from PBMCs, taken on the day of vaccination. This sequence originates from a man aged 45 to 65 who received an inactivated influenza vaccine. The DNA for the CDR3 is TGTGCCATCAGTAGACAGGGGGCTAACACCGGGGAGCTGTTTTTT. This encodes CAISRQGANTGELFF.